The rows below give T cell receptor beta chains drawn from one sample of a study of shared clonotypes between healthy human individuals. Some clones are missing from TCRdb's copy, which holds only in-frame ones; the method was immunoSEQ multiplex PCR. The sample lists some 2,400,000 clones, about 94% occurring once. The sequencing sample was made of naive CD4+ T cells sorted from blood. The receptor set was obtained from a young man in good health. CDR3s include the opening cysteine and the closing phenylalanine or tryptophan. The order of the fields is J gene, D gene, clone size, V gene, CDR3 protein, CDR3 DNA. A D gene is named only where the DNA matches it firmly. The size of a clone is reported for some rows only, either as once, few or many, or as a class for expanded clones.

TRBJ2-3 | - | - | TRBV5-4 | CASSLVPRERTDTQYF | TGTGCCAGCAGCTTGGTCCCCCGGGAGAGGACAGATACGCAGTATTTT
TRBJ1-5 | - | - | TRBV2 | CASSEDSPAQPQHF | TGTGCCAGCAGTGAAGACAGCCCAGCCCAGCCCCAGCATTTT
TRBJ1-2 | - | - | TRBV2 | CASSRSGTNYGYTF | TGTGCCAGCAGCCGATCCGGGACAAACTATGGCTACACCTTC
TRBJ2-1 | - | - | TRBV30 | CAWTPPHEQFF | TGTGCCTGGACCCCCCCGCATGAGCAGTTCTTC
TRBJ2-7 | - | - | TRBV28 | CASSLTRQDSYEQYF | TGTGCCAGCAGTTTAACGCGACAGGACTCCTACGAGCAGTACTTC
TRBJ2-7 | TRBD2 | - | TRBV28 | CASSLGGLGDYEQYF | TGTGCCAGCAGTTTAGGGGGACTAGGTGACTACGAGCAGTACTTC
TRBJ2-3 | TRBD2 | - | TRBV27 | CASTRAGLAGGPDTQYF | TGTGCCAGCACCCGCGCGGGACTAGCGGGGGGGCCAGATACGCAGTATTTT
TRBJ2-1 | - | - | TRBV18 | CASSLLQNEQFF | TGTGCCAGCTCACTACTTCAAAATGAGCAGTTCTTC
TRBJ2-7 | - | - | TRBV9 | CASSVGWYGEQYF | TGTGCCAGCAGCGTAGGTTGGTACGGCGAGCAGTACTTC
TRBJ2-3 | TRBD2 | - | TRBV6-5 | CASRTSSGGTDTQYF | TGTGCCAGCAGAACCTCTAGCGGGGGGACAGATACGCAGTATTTT
TRBJ1-5 | - | - | TRBV6-6 | CASSYPGDQPQHF | TGTGCCAGCAGTTACCCAGGGGATCAGCCCCAGCATTTT
TRBJ1-1 | - | - | TRBV6-1 | CASSVVGVNTEAFF | TGTGCCAGCAGTGTCGTTGGGGTAAACACTGAAGCTTTCTTT
TRBJ2-3 | - | - | TRBV2 | CASSRDHADTQYF | TGTGCCAGCAGCAGAGACCACGCGGATACGCAGTATTTT
TRBJ2-4 | TRBD2 | once | TRBV7-9 | CASSTSGLAGLAKNIQYF | TGTGCCAGCAGCACCTCGGGACTAGCGGGGTTAGCCAAAAACATTCAGTACTTC
TRBJ1-6 | - | - | TRBV18 | CASSRGTSSPLHF | TGTGCCAGCTCACGGGGGACAAGCTCACCCCTCCACTTT
TRBJ2-6 | - | - | TRBV6-1 | CASSESGANVLTF | TGTGCCAGCAGTGAGAGTGGGGCCAACGTCCTGACTTTC
TRBJ1-2 | TRBD1 | - | TRBV7-2 | CASSLGGQVNYGYTF | TGTGCCAGCAGCTTAGGCGGACAGGTGAACTATGGCTACACCTTC
TRBJ1-5 | TRBD1 | - | TRBV28 | CASSFWDRVNQPQHF | TGTGCCAGCAGTTTCTGGGACAGGGTGAACCAGCCCCAGCATTTT
TRBJ1-4 | - | - | TRBV6-5 | CASSKDRRNEKLFF | TGTGCCAGCAGCAAAGACAGACGTAATGAAAAACTGTTTTTT
TRBJ2-5 | - | - | TRBV6-6 | CASSSGPTQYF | TGTGCCAGCAGTTCAGGGCCGACCCAGTACTTC